A single sample is the source of the 15 T cell receptor beta chains below, sequenced in a study of shared clonotypes between healthy human individuals. Clones were sequenced by immunoSEQ multiplex PCR, and TCRdb holds only the in-frame ones, with some missing. The sample yields roughly 2 million clones, 85% to 95% seen once. Sequencing was performed on naive CD4+ T cells sorted from blood. Subset in this sample: CD45RA+ positively selected. The source of these receptors is a man aged 18 to 29 in good health.

This clone was observed a single time. The J gene is TRBJ2-7, the V gene TRBV7-2; no clear D gene. CDR3 length: 12 residues. The V gene lost 5 bases and the J gene lost 3 bases, with 8 bases spanning the gap. Germline V lookup: CDR1 SGHTA, CDR2 FQGNSA. This CDR3 reads CASSPSHYEQYF. CDR3 DNA: TGTGCCAGCAGCCCCTCGCACTACGAGCAGTACTTC.

There are a few counts of this clone. This specimen includes other DNA sequences encoding the same CDR3. The gene calls are TRBV7-8 and TRBJ2-3; D is unclear. Trimming removed 5 bases from V and 1 base from J, with 10 bases in between. Germline CDR1 reads SGHVS; CDR2 reads FQNEAQ. CDR3 length: 14 residues. The CDR3 DNA follows: TGTGCCAGCAGCCTGGGTGCGGGCACAGATACGCAGTATTTT. It codes for CASSLGAGTDTQYF.

The chain carries TRBV30 and TRBJ2-1; D gene uncertain. V lost 2 bases to trimming and J lost 6 bases, with 8 bases between them. The CDR3 has 12 amino acids. The germline CDR1 and CDR2 sequences are GTSNPN and SVGIG (reference sequence). CDR3 nucleotides: TGTGCCTGGAGTATAGCCTCCAATGAGCAGTTCTTC. The encoded protein is CAWSIASNEQFF.

This chain uses TRBV5-1 with TRBJ1-4; maybe TRBD1 (6 bases). Looked up from germline, CDR1 is SGHRS and CDR2 is YFSETQ. Trimming took off 0 bases at V and 8 bases at J, with 26 bases between the two ends. The CDR3 loop spans 19 amino acids. In DNA form, the CDR3 reads TGCGCCAGCAGCTTGGGTCGTGGTACTAAACAGGGAGTAGGCGAAAAACTGTTTTTT. Its protein product is CASSLGRGTKQGVGEKLFF.

V and J are TRBV5-1 and TRBJ2-7; 9 bases are shared with TRBD1. The germline gives CDR1 SGHRS, CDR2 YFSETQ. V was pared by 2 bases and J by 3 bases, with 6 bases of the junction left unmatched. This CDR3 has 15 amino acids. The CDR3 DNA follows: TGCGCCAGCAGCTTAGGGGACAGGGAACTCTACGAGCAGTACTTC. Its protein is CASSLGDRELYEQYF.

The CDR3 nucleotides read TGTGCCAGCAGCTTGGACGGGGGTTACCAAGAGACCCAGTACTTC. This codes for CASSLDGGYQETQYF. The chain joins TRBV5-4 to TRBJ2-5; tentative D call: TRBD2 (6 bases). The V gene's germline CDR1 is SGHNT and CDR2 YYREEE (reference sequence). This CDR3 contains 15 residues. Trimming shortened V by 0 bases and J by 0 bases, and 9 bases separated the two germline ends.

This clone was detected a few times. This chain uses TRBV6-1 with TRBJ2-7; the match to TRBD2 covers 12 bases. Trimming at V came to 9 bases and at J to 4 bases, leaving 10 bases not matched to a gene. The CDR3 has 15 amino acids. Per germline, CDR1 MNHNS and CDR2 SASEGT. CDR3 coding DNA: TGTGCCAGACCTCCTAGCGGGAGGGCAGGTTACGAGCAGTACTTC. The encoded protein is CARPPSGRAGYEQYF.

About this clone itself: The identical CDR3 is also encoded by other nucleotide sequences in the sample. The chain combines TRBV5-8 with TRBJ1-5, with D uncertain. Per germline, CDR1 SGHTS and CDR2 YDEGEE. CDR3 size: 13 residues. The germline V and J ends were trimmed by 2 bases and 4 bases, with 7 bases remaining between them. The CDR3 DNA reads as TGTGCCAGCAGCTTAGAACTGAATCAGCCCCAGCATTTT. Translating it yields CASSLELNQPQHF.

The chain employs TRBV2 and TRBJ1-1; the D gene is possibly TRBD1 (5 bases). Germline CDR1 reads SNHLY; CDR2 reads FYNNEI. This CDR3 is 16 amino acids long. The V end was cut by 6 bases, the J end by 2 bases, with 19 bases between. Written as DNA, the CDR3 is TGTGCCAGCAGCGAGACAGCCCAACAGAGAAACACTGAAGCTTTCTTT. Protein sequence: CASSETAQQRNTEAFF.

The chain has TRBV4-1 and TRBJ2-7; no definite D call. CDR3 length: 11 amino acids. Germline lookup yields CDR1 MGHRA and CDR2 YSYEKL. V was pared by 5 bases and J by 2 bases, with 4 bases between. The CDR3 sequence: CASSAPYEQYF. The DNA of the CDR3 is TGCGCCAGCAGCGCCCCCTACGAGCAGTACTTC.

The CDR3 is CASSETGGFYEQYF. As DNA, the CDR3 is TGTGCCAGCAGTGAGACAGGGGGGTTCTACGAGCAGTACTTC. The chain employs TRBV6-1 and TRBJ2-7, with 9 bases matching TRBD1. Trimming at V came to 3 bases and at J to 3 bases, leaving 3 bases not matched to a gene. This CDR3 has 14 amino acids. Looked up from germline, CDR1 is MNHNS and CDR2 is SASEGT.

V usage is TRBV11-3 and J usage is TRBJ1-2, with D possibly matching TRBD1 (6 bases). The V end lost 5 bases, the J end lost 8 bases, and 15 bases lay between the germline ends. The length of the CDR3 is 13 residues. In germline, CDR1 is SGHNT, CDR2 YENEEA. CDR3 loop: CASSHNQGLGYTF. The CDR3 DNA follows: TGTGCCAGCAGCCATAACCAGGGGTTGGGCTACACCTTC. The variable domain in full, with the rest retrieved from reference TRBV11-3 and TRBJ1-2, is EAGVVQSPRYKIIEKKQPVAFWCNPISGHNTLYWYLQNLGQGPELLIRYENEEAVDDSQLPKDRFSAERLKGVDSTLKIQPAELGDSAVYLCASSHNQGLGYTFGSGTRLTVV.

The chain recombines TRBV6-5 with TRBJ1-6, with D unresolved. Germline CDR1 and CDR2: MNHEY and SVGAGI. There are 12 residues in the CDR3. Trimming shortened V by 5 bases and J by 10 bases, and 9 bases separated the two germline ends. The CDR3 is CASSGSLSPLHF. CDR3 nucleotides: TGTGCCAGCAGTGGCAGCTTGTCACCCCTCCACTTT.

The chain carries TRBV29-1 and TRBJ2-2; D ambiguous. Germline loops: CDR1 SQVTM, CDR2 ANQGSEA. This CDR3 contains 15 residues. V was shortened by 4 bases and J by 0 bases, with 12 bases between the two germline ends. CDR3 nucleotides: TGCAGCGTTGCAGAGGACCCATCGAACACCGGGGAGCTGTTTTTT. This codes for CSVAEDPSNTGELFF.

There are a few counts of this clone. The gene calls are TRBV5-4 and TRBJ2-7; D is uncertain. V was pared by 4 bases and J by 2 bases, with 4 bases between. The germline CDR1 and CDR2 sequences are SGHNT and YYREEE (reference sequence). CDR3 length: 11 amino acids. CDR3 nucleotide sequence: TGTGCCAGCAGCACCGCCTACGAGCAGTACTTC. This translates into CASSTAYEQYF.